Detailed here is one TCR beta chain. Its cognate antigen is unknown. This record belongs to a study of shared clonotypes between healthy human individuals. Overall study context: Every donor yielded three CD4 naive, three CD4 memory, two CD8 naive and one CD8 memory plate.

Trimming removed 6 bases at V and 3 bases at J, with 9 bases between. Germline values: CDR1 LNHDA, CDR2 SQIVND (reference sequence). The CDR3 has 12 amino acids. Findings of the study overall: Sequencing of the sorted subsets was shown by rarefaction to be incomplete despite large depth.

Assay execution took place at the deep level. Original processing notes: Quality scores were absent from the junction-only immunoSEQ sequences, so filtering differed. Produced via immunoSEQ multiplex PCR; TCRdb's table is partial and in-frame only. V and J calls and clone size are as listed in that table; D and trimming were resolved from the DNA. The sample shows over a million clones, approximately 98.5% of them seen only once. The chain joins TRBV19 to TRBJ2-7; D remains unclear. The sequence was collected from a man aged 30-40 years in good health. The sequenced material came from naive CD4+ T cells sorted from blood. Subset of the sample: CD45RA+ positively selected. The CDR3 DNA is TGTGCCAGTAGCTCTTCGGTCTACGAGCAGTACTTC. It translates to CASSSSVYEQYF.